These 27 T cell receptor beta chains were sequenced from one sample in a study of blood T cell repertoires in COVID-19. The table came from immunoSEQ multiplex PCR; TCRdb's copy has only in-frame clones and leaves some out. In the table there are about 170,000 clones, 79% of which are singletons. The sample consisted of PBMCs or T cells enriched from blood (not recorded which). These receptors came from a woman between 70 and 85 years old in a cohort exposed to, infected with or recovered from COVID-19 (not recorded which).

J is TRBJ2-2 and V is TRBV27, with 7 bases aligning to TRBD2. The CDR3 consists of 17 residues. Unmatched junction bases numbered 14, after V lost 5 bases and J lost 5 bases. Germline assignment: CDR1 MNHEY and CDR2 SMNVEV (reference sequence). CDR3 DNA: TGTGCCAGCAGTCCCCGCGGGGCTAGCGGTGCTACCGGGGAGCTGTTTTTT. It is translated as CASSPRGASGATGELFF.

For this clone: Relative to the germline gene, one junction end is altered; a read error may explain this. The chain uses TRBV28 and TRBJ2-7; D unresolved. The CDR3 has 11 residues. Germline-derived CDR1 and CDR2 are MDHEN and SYDVKM. The CDR3 DNA is TGTGCCAGCAGTTCTAACTTCGAGGAGTACTTC. Encoded protein: CASSSNFEEYF.

V and J are TRBV28 and TRBJ2-7; D unclear. Germline V gene sequence: CDR1 MDHEN, CDR2 SYDVKM. V was pared by 5 bases and J by 4 bases, with 6 bases between. The CDR3 has 11 residues. The CDR3 sequence is CASSQVYEQYF. CDR3 nucleotides: TGTGCCAGCAGTCAGGTGTACGAGCAGTACTTC.

V and J are TRBV5-1 and TRBJ1-4; 9 bases fit TRBD1. CDR3 length equals 14 residues. The V gene's germline CDR1 is SGHRS and CDR2 YFSETQ. J was trimmed by 8 bases and V by 3 bases; bases with no gene match: 5. The CDR3 coding sequence is TGCGCCAGCAGCTCTACAGGGGGCGAAGAAAAACTGTTTTTT. It codes for CASSSTGGEEKLFF.

The gene calls are TRBV5-1 and TRBJ1-1; TRBD1 matches at 8 bases. After removal of 7 bases from V and 4 bases from J, the junction contained 9 bases not matched to a gene. The CDR3 loop spans 14 amino acids. Germline V CDR1 and CDR2: SGHRS, YFSETQ. Here the CDR3 DNA reads TGCGCCAGCCGCCAACAGGGGGAGGGCACTGAAGCTTTCTTT. Protein sequence: CASRQQGEGTEAFF.

This clone was observed once. A much larger clone differs from this one at a single base, so this may be a read error. V gene TRBV9 combines with J gene TRBJ2-1; TRBD2 agrees at 8 bases. Germline V gene lookup returns CDR1 SGDLS and CDR2 YYNGEE. CDR3 length: 16 residues. CDR3 loop: CTSSPGGAAPYNEQFF. CDR3 DNA sequence: TGTACCAGCAGCCCCGGGGGGGCCGCTCCCTACAATGAGCAGTTCTTC. Looking up the rest from reference TRBV9 and TRBJ2-1 gives the full variable domain: DSGVTQTPKHLITATGQRVTLRCSPRSGDLSVYWYQQSLDQGLQFLIQYYNGEERAKGNILERFSAQQFPDLHSELNLSSLELGDSALYFCTSSPGGAAPYNEQFFGPGTRLTVL.

The J gene is TRBJ2-2, the V gene TRBV9; D possibly corresponds to TRBD2 (5 bases). The CDR3 loop spans 15 amino acids. Trimming stripped 4 bases from V and 5 bases from J, with 15 bases between. Germline assignment: CDR1 SGDLS and CDR2 YYNGEE. The CDR3 sequence: CASSPSGMSTGELFF. CDR3 in DNA: TGTGCCAGCAGCCCCAGCGGTATGAGTACCGGGGAGCTGTTTTTT.

V is TRBV4-1 and J is TRBJ2-7; D is ambiguous. Per germline, CDR1 MGHRA and CDR2 YSYEKL. This CDR3 has 13 residues. Trimming stripped 3 bases from V and 5 bases from J, with 11 bases between. CDR3 nucleotides: TGCGCCAGCAGCCATACCGGTACGGACGAGCAGTACTTC. As protein: CASSHTGTDEQYF.

The rearrangement joins TRBV5-4 to TRBJ2-1, with D possibly being TRBD2 (6 bases). The CDR3 length is 12 residues. Germline CDR1 reads SGHNT; CDR2 reads YYREEE (reference sequence). V was clipped by 5 bases and J by 15 bases, with 18 bases between them. The CDR3 region is CASSQASGVAFF. The CDR3, as DNA: TGTGCCAGCAGTCAAGCTTCGGGGGTTGCGTTCTTC.

The V call is TRBV18, the J call TRBJ2-3; D gene unclear. Trimming took 6 bases from V and 1 from J, leaving 11 bases between them. CDR3 length: 14 amino acids. The germline gives CDR1 KGHSH, CDR2 LQKENI. The CDR3 DNA reads TGTGCCAGCTCCCCTACCAGCGGCACAGATACGCAGTATTTT. It encodes CASSPTSGTDTQYF.

The chain has TRBV29-1 and TRBJ1-2; TRBD1 is a possible D gene (6 bases). CDR3 length equals 15 residues. Germline V gene sequence: CDR1 SQVTM, CDR2 ANQGSEA. Deletions cut 1 base from V and 7 bases from J, with 19 bases between. The DNA for the CDR3 is TGCAGCGTTGAAGGGGGTGCAGGGGAGAAGGGTGGCTACACCTTC. It is translated as CSVEGGAGEKGGYTF.

This CDR3 reads CASSPYSVGGTEAFF. As DNA, the CDR3 is TGTGCCAGTAGTCCGTACTCGGTCGGGGGCACTGAAGCTTTCTTT. This chain links TRBV19 with TRBJ1-1; weak D call: TRBD1 (5 bases). Germline V gives CDR1 LNHDA, CDR2 SQIVND (reference sequence). V was clipped by 5 bases and J by 4 bases, with 17 bases between them. This CDR3 has 15 amino acids.

The V and J genes are TRBV5-1 and TRBJ2-2, with D maybe TRBD2 (6 bases). CDR1 is SGHRS and CDR2 is YFSETQ in the germline V gene. This CDR3 contains 15 residues. Trimming took 4 bases from V and 4 from J, leaving 14 bases between them. CDR3 amino acids: CASSAEGTFTGELFF. The CDR3 DNA is TGCGCCAGCAGCGCCGAAGGGACTTTCACCGGGGAGCTGTTTTTT. Together with reference TRBV5-1 and TRBJ2-2, the CDR3 gives the full variable domain: KAGVTQTPRYLIKTRGQQVTLSCSPISGHRSVSWYQQTPGQGLQFLFEYFSETQRNKGNFPGRFSGRQFSNSRSEMNVSTLELGDSALYLCASSAEGTFTGELFFGEGSRLTVL.

The rearrangement joins TRBV6-5 to TRBJ1-3, with 9 nucleotides matching TRBD1. CDR1 MNHEY and CDR2 SVGAGI come from the germline V gene. Trimming cost V 6 bases and J 2 bases; bases outside gene matches: 5. CDR3 length equals 15 residues. CDR3: CASRRDREAGNTIYF. As DNA, the CDR3 is TGTGCCAGCAGACGGGACAGGGAAGCTGGAAACACCATATATTTT.

The chain joins TRBV21-1 to TRBJ1-5; the table calls TRBD1, which could not be checked here. TRBV21-1 is reported as a pseudogene. The CDR3 is made up of 20 amino acids. The CDR3 DNA reads as TGTGCCAGCAGCAATCGGTCGGCGCAGGGGCCGCACTATAGCAATCAGCCCCAGCATTTT. Protein sequence: CASSNRSAQGPHYSNQPQHF.

V usage is TRBV5-1 and J usage is TRBJ2-7; D perhaps matches TRBD2 (5 bases). From germline, CDR1 is SGHRS and CDR2 YFSETQ. Trimming stripped 2 bases from V and 6 bases from J, with 15 bases between. The CDR3 has 14 residues. CDR3 nucleotides: TGCGCCAGCAGCTTCGGGGTCTCCGAGATCGAGCAGTACTTC. Encoded protein: CASSFGVSEIEQYF.

This chain connects TRBV9 to TRBJ1-1; 9 bases are a match to TRBD1. V dropped 3 bases and J dropped 5; count of bases not matched to a gene: 8. The CDR3 is 15 residues long. Looked up from germline, CDR1 is SGDLS and CDR2 is YYNGEE. Here the CDR3 DNA reads TGTGCCAGCAGCGCCACCGGGACAGGGTGGACTGAAGCTTTCTTT. Translating gives CASSATGTGWTEAFF.

V and J are TRBV10-3 and TRBJ2-2, with 13 bases lining up with TRBD2. There are 16 residues in the CDR3. Germline V gene lookup returns CDR1 ENHRY and CDR2 SYGVKD. The V gene end was trimmed by 0 bases and the J gene end by 8 bases; junction bases not matched to a gene: 3. This CDR3 reads CAISESPGLAGGELFF. The CDR3 DNA follows: TGTGCCATCAGTGAGTCTCCGGGACTAGCGGGAGGGGAGCTGTTTTTT.

In the case of this clone: Because the CDR3's place on the DNA is in doubt, the DNA is left out and the CDR3 is given as listed by TCRdb. The chain joins TRBV5-4 to TRBJ1-2; the table assigns TRBD1, which was not confirmed against the DNA. Ends included, the CDR3 has 13 residues. The germline gives CDR1 SGHNT, CDR2 YYREEE (reference sequence). The CDR3 here is CASSFGQGYGYTF.

The chain links TRBV7-9 to TRBJ2-6, with D hard to call. V was cut by 1 base and J by 0 bases, with 4 bases left in between. There are 15 residues in the CDR3. Per the germline V gene, CDR1 is SEHNR and CDR2 is FQNEAQ (reference sequence). The CDR3 DNA reads TGTGCCAGCAGCTTAGATCACTCTGGGGCCAACGTCCTGACTTTC. The encoded protein is CASSLDHSGANVLTF.

V and J are TRBV6-5 and TRBJ1-1; TRBD1 matches 10 bases. The CDR3 length is 14 residues. The germline V gene encodes CDR1 MNHEY and CDR2 SVGAGI. V shed 6 bases, J shed 1 base, and the junction held 2 bases outside the gene matches. CDR3 bases: TGTGCCAGCAGGGACAGGGGGGAGAACACTGAAGCTTTCTTT. It is translated as CASRDRGENTEAFF.

This chain uses TRBV27 with TRBJ2-3, with 9 positions matching TRBD2. Germline trimming cut 5 bases from V and 5 bases from J; bases unmatched to any gene: 8. The CDR3 extends over 15 amino acids. Germline CDR1 is MNHEY and CDR2 is SMNVEV (reference sequence). The CDR3 coding sequence is TGTGCCAGCAGTCCTGAGCGGGAGGCTCTAGATACGCAGTATTTT. Protein product: CASSPEREALDTQYF.

The rearrangement joins TRBV6-5 to TRBJ1-2; no definite D call. Per germline, CDR1 MNHEY and CDR2 SVGAGI. The CDR3 has 15 amino acids. Trimming took 0 bases from V and 4 from J, leaving 12 bases between them. The CDR3 DNA reads as TGTGCCAGCAGTTACTCGTCCCGACTACGCTATGGCTACACCTTC. Its protein product is CASSYSSRLRYGYTF.

The chain combines TRBV2 with TRBJ1-6; 11 bases fit TRBD1. Per germline, CDR1 SNHLY and CDR2 FYNNEI. V lost 6 bases to trimming and J lost 7 bases; unmatched junction nucleotides: 8. The CDR3 totals 16 residues. The DNA for the CDR3 is TGTGCCAGCAGGACAGGACAGGGGGCATCCAATTCACCCCTCCACTTT. Protein product: CASRTGQGASNSPLHF.

The chain employs TRBV19 and TRBJ2-5; maybe TRBD1 (6 bases). The CDR3 extends over 15 amino acids. Germline V gives CDR1 LNHDA, CDR2 SQIVND (reference sequence). V was clipped by 1 base and J by 4 bases, with 13 bases between them. CDR3 region: CASSIGQGNVETQYF. The CDR3 DNA follows: TGTGCCAGTAGTATAGGTCAGGGGAATGTAGAGACCCAGTACTTC.

The CDR3 DNA reads TGTGCCAGCAGCTTAGACATCGTACAGCCCCAGCATTTT. This gives the protein CASSLDIVQPQHF. The J gene is TRBJ1-5, the V gene TRBV7-2; D remains ambiguous. There are 13 residues in the CDR3. The V gene lost 1 base and the J gene lost 7 bases, with 8 bases spanning the gap. The V gene's germline CDR1 is SGHTA and CDR2 FQGNSA.

The chain uses TRBV6-6 and TRBJ1-1; tentatively, D is TRBD1 (5 bases). The CDR3 has 15 residues. The germline V gene has CDR1 MNHNY and CDR2 SVGAGI (reference sequence). V was trimmed by 6 bases and J by 1 base, leaving 15 bases between them. The CDR3 here is CASRVTGGRNTEAFF. As DNA, the CDR3 is TGTGCCAGCAGGGTTACTGGGGGGAGGAACACTGAAGCTTTCTTT.